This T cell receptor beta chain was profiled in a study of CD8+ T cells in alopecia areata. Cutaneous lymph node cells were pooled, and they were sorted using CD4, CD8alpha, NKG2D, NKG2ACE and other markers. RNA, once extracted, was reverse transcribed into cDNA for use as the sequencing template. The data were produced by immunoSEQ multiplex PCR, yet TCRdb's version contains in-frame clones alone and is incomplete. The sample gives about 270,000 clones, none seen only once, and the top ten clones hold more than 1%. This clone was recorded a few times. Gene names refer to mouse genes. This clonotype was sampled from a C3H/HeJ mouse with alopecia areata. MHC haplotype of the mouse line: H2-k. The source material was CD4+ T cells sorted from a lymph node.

CDR3 in amino acids: CASGEGHRNTEVFF. CDR3 DNA (partial): TGTGCCAGCGGTGAGGGACACAGAAACACA. V is TRBV13-2 and J is TRBJ1-1; the D gene is possibly TRBD1 (6 bases). The read ends 4 residues before the CDR3 terminus; that terminus is restored from the germline J gene. Between the trimmed V and J ends, which lost 2 bases and 1 base, there was a span of 9 bases. The CDR3 contains 14 residues. Germline CDR1 and CDR2: NNHNN and SYGAGS (reference sequence).